The source of this T cell receptor beta chain is a study of early T cells in non-severe SARS-CoV-2 infection. The germline V gene encodes CDR1 MNHNY and CDR2 SVGAGI (reference sequence). This CDR3 comprises 11 residues. The V end lost 2 bases, the J end lost 6 bases, and 4 bases lay between the germline ends. TCRdb redid the calling of the 5' RACE reads with MiXCR, one entry per CDR3 protein. The sample has fewer than 80,000 distinct CDR3 sequences, more than 10% seen once. This clonotype was obtained from an adult who was a healthcare worker with PCR-confirmed SARS-CoV-2 infection or an uninfected control (not recorded which). The donor label of this sample is uncertain. The starting material was whole blood, obtained at baseline. The chain combines TRBV6-6 with TRBJ1-1; D is unresolved. This chain's CDR3 is CASSYEAEAFF. CDR3 bases: TGTGCCAGCAGTTACGAAGCTGAAGCTTTCTTT.